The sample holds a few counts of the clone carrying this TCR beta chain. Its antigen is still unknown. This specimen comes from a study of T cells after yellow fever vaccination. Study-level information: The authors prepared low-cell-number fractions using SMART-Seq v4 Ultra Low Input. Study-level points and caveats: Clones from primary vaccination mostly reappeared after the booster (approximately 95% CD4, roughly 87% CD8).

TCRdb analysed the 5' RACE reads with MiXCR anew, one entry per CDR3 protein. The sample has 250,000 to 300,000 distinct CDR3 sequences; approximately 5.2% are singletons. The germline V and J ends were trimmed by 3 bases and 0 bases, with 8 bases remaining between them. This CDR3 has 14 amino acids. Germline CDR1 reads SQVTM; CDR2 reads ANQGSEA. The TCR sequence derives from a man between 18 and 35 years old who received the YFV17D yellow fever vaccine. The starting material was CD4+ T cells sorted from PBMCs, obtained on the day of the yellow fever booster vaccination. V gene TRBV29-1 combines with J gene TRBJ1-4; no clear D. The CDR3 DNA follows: TGCAGCGTTGAGGCCACCGCAACTAATGAAAAACTGTTTTTT. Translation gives CSVEATATNEKLFF.